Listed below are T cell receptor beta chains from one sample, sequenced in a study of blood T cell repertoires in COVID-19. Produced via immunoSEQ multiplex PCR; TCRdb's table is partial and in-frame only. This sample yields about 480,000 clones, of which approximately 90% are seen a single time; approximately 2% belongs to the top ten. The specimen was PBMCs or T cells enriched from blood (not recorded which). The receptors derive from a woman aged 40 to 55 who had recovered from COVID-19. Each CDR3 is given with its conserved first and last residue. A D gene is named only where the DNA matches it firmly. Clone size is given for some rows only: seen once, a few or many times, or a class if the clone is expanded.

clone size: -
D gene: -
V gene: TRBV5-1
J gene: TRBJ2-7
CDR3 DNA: TGCGCCAGCAGCCCGGGGGACTCTTCCTACGAGCAGTACTTC
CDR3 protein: CASSPGDSSYEQYF

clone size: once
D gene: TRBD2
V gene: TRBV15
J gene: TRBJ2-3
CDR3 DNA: TGTGCCACCGGGGGGGGAGAGCCTAGCACAGATACGCAGTATTTT
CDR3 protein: CATGGGEPSTDTQYF

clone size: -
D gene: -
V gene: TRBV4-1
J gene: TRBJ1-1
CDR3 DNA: TGCGCCAGCAGCCAAGTATTTTGGGAGGAAATGAACACTGAAGCTTTCTTT
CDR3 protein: CASSQVFWEEMNTEAFF

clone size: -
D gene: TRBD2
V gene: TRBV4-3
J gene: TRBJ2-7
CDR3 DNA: TGCGCCAGCAGCCAAGATCGGGGGGTGAGCTCCTACGAGCAGTACTTC
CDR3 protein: CASSQDRGVSSYEQYF

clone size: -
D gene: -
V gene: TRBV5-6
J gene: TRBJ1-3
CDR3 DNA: TGTGCCAGCAGCAAATACAGGGCCGTCTCGGGAAACACCATATATTTT
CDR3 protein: CASSKYRAVSGNTIYF

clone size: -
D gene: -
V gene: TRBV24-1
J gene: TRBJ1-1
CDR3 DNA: TGTGCCACCAGCCAGGGACTGCCGAACACTGAAGCTTTCTTT
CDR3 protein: CATSQGLPNTEAFF

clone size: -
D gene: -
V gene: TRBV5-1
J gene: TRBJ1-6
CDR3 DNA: TGCGCCAGCAGCTTGGGGATCCCAGCGATGAGCTCCTATAATTCACCCCTCCACTTT
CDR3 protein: CASSLGIPAMSSYNSPLHF

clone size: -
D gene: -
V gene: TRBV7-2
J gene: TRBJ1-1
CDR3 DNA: TGTGCCAGCAGCGTCTGGACAGCGAACACTGAAGCTTTCTTT
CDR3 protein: CASSVWTANTEAFF

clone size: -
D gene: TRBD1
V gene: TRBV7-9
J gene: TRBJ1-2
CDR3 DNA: TGTGCCAGCAGCTTGCCAGGGACAGGCGTATATGGCTACACCTTC
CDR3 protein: CASSLPGTGVYGYTF

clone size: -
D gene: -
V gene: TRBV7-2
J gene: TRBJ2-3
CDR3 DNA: TGTGCCAGCAGCTTACGTGGGAGAGATACGCAGTATTTT
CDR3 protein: CASSLRGRDTQYF

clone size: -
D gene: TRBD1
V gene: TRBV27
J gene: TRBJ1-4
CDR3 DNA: TGTGCCAGCAGTCAAATGACAGGGGGGGAAAAACTGTTTTTT
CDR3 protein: CASSQMTGGEKLFF

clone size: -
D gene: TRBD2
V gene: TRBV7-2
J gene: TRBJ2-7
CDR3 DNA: TGTGCCAGCAGCTTAGATGCTCAGCGGGAGCTCTACGAGCAGTACTTC
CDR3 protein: CASSLDAQRELYEQYF

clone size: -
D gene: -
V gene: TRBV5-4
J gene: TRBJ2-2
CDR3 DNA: TGTGCCAGCAGCTTCGATCTACCCCCCGGGGAGCTGTTTTTT
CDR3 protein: CASSFDLPPGELFF

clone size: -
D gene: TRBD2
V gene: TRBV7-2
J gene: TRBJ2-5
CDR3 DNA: TGTGCCAGCAGCTTGGCGGCGGGGGTCGAGACCCAGTACTTC
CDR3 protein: CASSLAAGVETQYF

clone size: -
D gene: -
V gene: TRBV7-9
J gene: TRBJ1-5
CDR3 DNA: TGTGCCAGCAGCTTAGCGTTAGTAAGGGGATTGGTCGGTCAGCCCCAGCATTTT
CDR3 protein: CASSLALVRGLVGQPQHF

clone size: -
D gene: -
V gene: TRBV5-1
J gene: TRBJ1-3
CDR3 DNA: TGCGCCAGCAGCTTGGATGGACACCAAACTGGCGGAAACACCATATATTTT
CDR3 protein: CASSLDGHQTGGNTIYF

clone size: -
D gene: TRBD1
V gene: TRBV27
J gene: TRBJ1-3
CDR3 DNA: TGTGCCCTACTCCAGGGGGAGAATGGGGACACCATATATTTT
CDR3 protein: CALLQGENGDTIYF

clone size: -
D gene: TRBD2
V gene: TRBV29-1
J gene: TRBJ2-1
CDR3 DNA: TGCAGCGTTGAAGTGAGAGGACTCCGGCGGGAGGTTTATACTAGCTCCTACAATGAGCAGTTCTTC
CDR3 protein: CSVEVRGLRREVYTSSYNEQFF

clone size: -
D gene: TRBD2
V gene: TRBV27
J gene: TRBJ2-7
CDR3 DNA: TGTGCCAGCAGTTTATCGGGGGTAGCGGGTACCTACGAGCAGTACTTC
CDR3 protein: CASSLSGVAGTYEQYF

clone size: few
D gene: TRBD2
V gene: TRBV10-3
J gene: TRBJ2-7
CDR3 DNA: TGTGCCATCAAAGATCTCGCGGGAGCAACCTACGAGCAGTACTTC
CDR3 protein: CAIKDLAGATYEQYF

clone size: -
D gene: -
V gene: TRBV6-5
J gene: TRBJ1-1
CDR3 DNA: TGTGCCAGCAGCAGACAGGTCAACACTGAAGCTTTCTTT
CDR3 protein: CASSRQVNTEAFF

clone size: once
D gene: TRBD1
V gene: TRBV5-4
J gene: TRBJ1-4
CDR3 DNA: TGTGCCAGCAGCCCGGCCGGGACAGGGCATGAAAAACTGTTTTTT
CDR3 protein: CASSPAGTGHEKLFF

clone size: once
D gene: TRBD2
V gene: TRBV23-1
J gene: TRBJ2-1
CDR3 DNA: TGCGCCAGCAGTCAATCTGTAGCGGGAGTGTCCAATGAGCAGTTCTTC
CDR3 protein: CASSQSVAGVSNEQFF

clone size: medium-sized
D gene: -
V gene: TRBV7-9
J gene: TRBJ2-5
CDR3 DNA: TGTGCCAGCAGCTTAGCGGACAGCCAAGAGACCCAGTACTTC
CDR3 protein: CASSLADSQETQYF

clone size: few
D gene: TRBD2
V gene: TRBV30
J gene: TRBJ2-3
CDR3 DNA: TGTGCCTGGGATACTATAGCGGGGAGGATGGGGCAGTATTTT
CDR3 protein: CAWDTIAGRMGQYF

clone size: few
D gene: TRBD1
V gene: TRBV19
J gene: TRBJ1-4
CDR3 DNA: TGTGCCAGCAGACTAGGACAGGGCCGGGAAAAACTGTTTTTT
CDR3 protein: CASRLGQGREKLFF

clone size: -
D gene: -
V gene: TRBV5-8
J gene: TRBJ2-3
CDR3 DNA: TGTGCCAGCAGCTTGGCGTGGGGGCATGGAGATACGCAGTATTTT
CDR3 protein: CASSLAWGHGDTQYF

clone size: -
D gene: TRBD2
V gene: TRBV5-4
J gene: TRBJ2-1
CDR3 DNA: TGTGCCAGCAGCCCACAATCTAGACTAGCGGGAGCTAATAATGAGCAGTTCTTC
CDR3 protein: CASSPQSRLAGANNEQFF

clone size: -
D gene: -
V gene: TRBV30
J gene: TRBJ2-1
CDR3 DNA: TGTGCCTGGAGTGTAGCGGCCTACAATGAGCAGTTCTTC
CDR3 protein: CAWSVAAYNEQFF

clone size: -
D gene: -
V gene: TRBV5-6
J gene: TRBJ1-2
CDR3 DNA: TGTGCCAGCAGACGGGGTCTTGGCTACACCTTC
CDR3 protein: CASRRGLGYTF

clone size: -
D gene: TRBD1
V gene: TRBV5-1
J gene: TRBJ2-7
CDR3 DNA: TGCGCCAGCAGCTTGAGGGACAGAAGCTCCTACGAGCAGTACTTC
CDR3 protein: CASSLRDRSSYEQYF

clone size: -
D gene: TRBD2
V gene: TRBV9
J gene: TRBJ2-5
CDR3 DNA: TGTGCCAGCAGCCCCCAGGGACTAGCGGGAGTTGAGACCCAGTACTTC
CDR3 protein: CASSPQGLAGVETQYF

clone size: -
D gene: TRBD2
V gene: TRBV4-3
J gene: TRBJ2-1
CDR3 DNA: TGCGCCAGCAGCCAAGATACTAGCGGGATTTTACACAATGAGCAGTTCTTC
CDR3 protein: CASSQDTSGILHNEQFF

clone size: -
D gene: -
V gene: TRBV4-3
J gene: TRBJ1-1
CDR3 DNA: TGCGCCAGCAGCCAAGGGGCCTTGCCCGCTGAAGCTTTCTTT
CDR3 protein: CASSQGALPAEAFF